This T cell receptor (beta chain) was documented in a study of radiotherapy plus CTLA-4 blockade in lung cancer. Overall study context: There were objective responses in 18% of patients, and roughly 32% had disease control. Findings and limits, study-wide: Together with interferon-beta, which increased in serum after radiation, early dynamic changes in blood T cell clones were reportedly the best predictors of response.

In regard to this clone: Its antigen is not identified.

With 5 bases clipped from V and 5 bases from J, the junction kept 9 bases outside the gene matches. CDR3 length: 15 residues. The germline gives CDR1 SQVTM, CDR2 ANQGSEA. Sequenced by immunoSEQ multiplex PCR; TCRdb stores in-frame clones only, minus some. The sample has just over 35,000 clones, 75% to 90% seen once. Sequencing used peripheral blood, obtained from a patient treated with radiotherapy plus ipilimumab. The TCR comes from a human donor with non-small cell lung cancer who had stable disease on radiotherapy plus ipilimumab. J is TRBJ2-5 and V is TRBV29-1; 12 nucleotides agree with TRBD1. For the CDR3, the DNA is TGCAGCGTTCTAAGGGGACAGGGGGCCGGGGAGACCCAGTACTTC. It translates to CSVLRGQGAGETQYF.